The 21 T cell receptor beta chains listed next were all sequenced from one sample in a study of blood T cell repertoires in COVID-19. Using immunoSEQ multiplex PCR, the repertoire was profiled, and TCRdb retains in-frame clones only, with some absent. This table has a few hundred thousand clones, 86% appearing once. The sequencing sample was made of peripheral blood. The source is a man aged 55 to 70 with acute or convalescent COVID-19.

The chain combines TRBV5-1 with TRBJ1-4; D remains ambiguous. CDR1 SGHRS and CDR2 YFSETQ come from the germline V gene. Trimming left V 0 bases short and J 0 bases short, with 3 bases between. CDR3 length: 14 residues. The CDR3 region has the DNA TGCGCCAGCAGCTTGGGAGCAACTAATGAAAAACTGTTTTTT. Its translation: CASSLGATNEKLFF.

The gene calls are TRBV7-2 and TRBJ2-6; 7 nucleotides align to TRBD2. The ends lost 7 bases at V and 0 bases at J; junction bases unmatched: 12. The germline CDR1 and CDR2 sequences are SGHTA and FQGNSA. The CDR3 sequence is 18 residues long. This chain's CDR3 is CASTLRWGGTSGANVLTF. Here the CDR3 DNA reads TGTGCCAGCACCCTTAGGTGGGGGGGTACCTCTGGGGCCAACGTCCTGACTTTC.

The chain couples TRBV14 to TRBJ2-7; D may be TRBD2 (5 bases). The V gene's germline CDR1 is SGHDN and CDR2 FVKESK. V shed 1 base and J shed 3 bases, with 7 bases lying between them. This CDR3 region has 13 residues. CDR3 nucleotide sequence: TGTGCCAGCAGCCAAGCACTAGACTACGAGCAGTACTTC. It codes for CASSQALDYEQYF.

The chain carries TRBV19 and TRBJ2-4, with TRBD1 matching 10 bases. V trimming: 9 bases; J trimming: 1 base; junction bases outside the gene matches: 9. CDR3 length equals 16 residues. The germline V gene has CDR1 LNHDA and CDR2 SQIVND (reference sequence). The CDR3 is CASRDRGLGAKNIQYF. The CDR3 DNA sequence: TGTGCCAGCCGAGACAGGGGGCTGGGGGCCAAAAACATTCAGTACTTC.

The chain is built from TRBV4-1 and TRBJ2-3, with no clear D. Trimming stripped 1 base from V and 0 bases from J, with 11 bases between. This CDR3 contains 16 residues. Germline CDR1 and CDR2: MGHRA and YSYEKL. The CDR3 DNA is TGCGCCAGCAGCCAAGTAGTACAGCTAAGCACAGATACGCAGTATTTT. Amino acid sequence: CASSQVVQLSTDTQYF.

This clone appeared a single time. This sequence joins TRBV29-1 and TRBJ2-2; D may be TRBD1 (6 bases). There are 14 residues in the CDR3. Germline lookup yields CDR1 SQVTM and CDR2 ANQGSEA. Trimming pared 6 bases from V and 1 base from J, leaving 12 bases between. CDR3 in DNA: TGCAGCGTCGCCGGGACACTGAACACCGGGGAGCTGTTTTTT. Translated: CSVAGTLNTGELFF.

V is TRBV2 and J is TRBJ2-2; no clear D gene. This CDR3 spans 14 amino acids. V dropped 3 bases and J dropped 6 bases, with 11 bases sitting between them. Germline V gives CDR1 SNHLY, CDR2 FYNNEI. As DNA, the CDR3 is TGTGCCAGCAGTGAGATGCGTACGTCCGGGGAGCTGTTTTTT. Amino acids: CASSEMRTSGELFF.

The V gene is TRBV10-3, the J gene TRBJ2-7; 11 nucleotides line up with TRBD1. The CDR3 totals 14 residues. CDR1 and CDR2 from the germline V gene are ENHRY and SYGVKD. J gave up 3 bases and V 10 bases, and 8 bases lay outside the gene matches. As DNA, the CDR3 is TGTGCCACCCGGACCGGGACAGGGGGCTACGAGCAGTACTTC. It translates to CATRTGTGGYEQYF.

V is TRBV5-6 and J is TRBJ1-2; 7 bases fit TRBD1. This CDR3 spans 14 amino acids. V shed 1 base, J shed 5 bases, and the junction held 5 bases outside the gene matches. Germline loops: CDR1 SGHDT, CDR2 YYEEEE. The chain's CDR3 is CASSLRGLGYGYTF. The CDR3, as DNA: TGTGCCAGCAGCTTGAGGGGGCTTGGGTATGGCTACACCTTC.

V usage is TRBV5-1 and J usage is TRBJ1-2; no clear D gene. CDR3 length: 15 amino acids. CDR1 SGHRS and CDR2 YFSETQ come from the germline V gene. Deletions cut 2 bases from V and 5 bases from J, with 16 bases between. The CDR3 loop is CASSLLGPTEYGYTF. The CDR3 DNA sequence: TGCGCCAGCAGCTTACTAGGCCCAACGGAGTATGGCTACACCTTC.

The chain links TRBV21-1 to TRBJ1-6; TRBD1 is taken as the D call from the table, unchecked against the DNA. TRBV21-1 has pseudogene status. The CDR3 length is 15 residues. As DNA, the CDR3 is TGTGCCAGCAGCATACGACAGGGAGGAGGATCACCCCTCCACTTT. Residues: CASSIRQGGGSPLHF.

The CDR3 is CASSPLTSAMSNEQFF. CDR3 nucleotide sequence: TGCGCCAGCAGCCCTCTCACTAGCGCGATGTCCAATGAGCAGTTCTTC. V usage is TRBV5-1 and J usage is TRBJ2-1, with 7 bases that match TRBD2. Germline V gives CDR1 SGHRS, CDR2 YFSETQ. The V segment lost 4 bases and the J segment 6 bases; nucleotides outside the gene matches: 13. CDR3 length: 16 residues. Together with reference TRBV5-1 and TRBJ2-1, the CDR3 gives the full variable domain: KAGVTQTPRYLIKTRGQQVTLSCSPISGHRSVSWYQQTPGQGLQFLFEYFSETQRNKGNFPGRFSGRQFSNSRSEMNVSTLELGDSALYLCASSPLTSAMSNEQFFGPGTRLTVL.

About this clone itself: The same CDR3 can be traced to other DNA sequences in this sample. The chain carries TRBV18 and TRBJ2-5, with D unclear. CDR3 length equals 13 residues. Trimming took off 0 bases at V and 4 bases at J, with 6 bases between the two ends. Germline loops: CDR1 KGHSH, CDR2 LQKENI. CDR3 sequence (DNA): TGTGCCAGCTCACCACCAGAGCGAGAGACCCAGTACTTC. Residues: CASSPPERETQYF.

The chain joins TRBV7-3 to TRBJ2-1; 9 bases map to TRBD2. The germline V gene encodes CDR1 SGHTA and CDR2 FQGTGA. This CDR3 spans 14 amino acids. V shed 5 bases and J 9 bases; nucleotides not matched to a gene: 8. The CDR3 loop is CASSLLAGVGEQFF. The CDR3 DNA is TGTGCCAGCAGCCTATTAGCGGGGGTGGGTGAGCAGTTCTTC. The full variable domain, with the rest looked up from reference TRBV7-3 and TRBJ2-1, is GAGVSQTPSNKVTEKGKYVELRCDPISGHTALYWYRQSLGQGPEFLIYFQGTGAADDSGLPNDRFFAVRPEGSVSTLKIQRTERGDSAVYLCASSLLAGVGEQFFGPGTRLTVL.

This chain joins TRBV6-1 and TRBJ1-4; D is unresolved. Between the trimmed V and J ends, which lost 0 bases and 0 bases, there was a span of 14 bases. In germline, CDR1 is MNHNS, CDR2 SASEGT. The CDR3 is 18 amino acids. CDR3 sequence reads: CASSEAIRGRSTNEKLFF. The CDR3 nucleotides are TGTGCCAGCAGTGAAGCAATACGGGGTCGTTCAACTAATGAAAAACTGTTTTTT.

V usage is TRBV9 and J usage is TRBJ2-6; 10 bases are shared with TRBD2. CDR1 and CDR2 (germline): SGDLS, YYNGEE. After removal of 4 bases from V and 3 bases from J, the junction contained 10 bases not matched to a gene. This CDR3 has 18 residues. The CDR3 DNA reads TGTGCCAGCAGCAGAAGCGGGAGGGGGCTCTTTGGGGCCAACGTCCTGACTTTC. It yields the protein CASSRSGRGLFGANVLTF. Supplemented by reference TRBV9 and TRBJ2-6, the full variable domain reads DSGVTQTPKHLITATGQRVTLRCSPRSGDLSVYWYQQSLDQGLQFLIQYYNGEERAKGNILERFSAQQFPDLHSELNLSSLELGDSALYFCASSRSGRGLFGANVLTFGAGSRLTVL.

The CDR3 bases are TGTGCCAGTAGTCCCCGGACAGGGAGGACTGAAGCTTTCTTT. Translating gives CASSPRTGRTEAFF. The chain employs TRBV19 and TRBJ1-1; 8 bases align to TRBD1. Per the germline V gene, CDR1 is LNHDA and CDR2 is SQIVND (reference sequence). V trimming: 5 bases; J trimming: 5 bases; junction bases outside the gene matches: 7. The CDR3 is 14 amino acids.

This sequence joins TRBV29-1 and TRBJ2-2; 7 nucleotides match TRBD1. The CDR3 is 14 amino acids. V was pared by 6 bases and J by 1 base, with 5 bases of the junction left unmatched. Germline V CDR1 and CDR2: SQVTM, ANQGSEA. As DNA, the CDR3 is TGCAGCGTGATGGGACAGTTGAACACCGGGGAGCTGTTTTTT. Amino acid sequence: CSVMGQLNTGELFF.

This clone was counted once. The V call is TRBV24-1, the J call TRBJ2-5; TRBD1 matches 8 bases. In germline, CDR1 is KGHDR, CDR2 SFDVKD. Trimming took 3 bases from V and 3 from J; bases not matched to a gene: 5. The CDR3 covers 15 residues. The CDR3 DNA reads TGTGCCACCAGTGATCCAGGGGGCTCCGAAGAGACCCAGTACTTC. Encoded protein: CATSDPGGSEETQYF.

As for this clone: At one of its ends the junction is not consistent with the germline gene, which may arise from a read error. The chain is built from TRBV7-2 and TRBJ1-4, with a possible D match to TRBD1 (5 bases). The CDR3 length is 14 residues. CDR1 SGHTA and CDR2 FQGNSA come from the germline V gene. The CDR3 DNA reads TGTGCCAGCAGCTCAGGGTCAACGAATGAAAAACTGTTTTTT. This gives the protein CASSSGSTNEKLFF.

V usage is TRBV4-2 and J usage is TRBJ2-5; 14 bases are a match to TRBD2. This CDR3 comprises 18 residues. The V gene end was trimmed by 4 bases and the J gene end by 5 bases; junction bases not matched to a gene: 12. Germline V gene data show CDR1 as LGHNA and CDR2 as YNFKEQ. The DNA for the CDR3 is TGTGCCAGCAGCCCGCAAGCGGGACTAGCGGGAGTAGCTGAGACCCAGTACTTC. It is translated as CASSPQAGLAGVAETQYF.